The clone carrying this T cell receptor (beta chain) was detected only a few times. Its antigen remains unidentified. The sample belongs to a study of cytomegalovirus exposure and HLA in healthy donors. Nominally healthy donors were sampled, though unrecorded immune exposures were likely. The CDR3 totals 12 residues. The germline V gene has CDR1 SQVTM and CDR2 ANQGSEA. Trimming removed 2 bases from V and 8 bases from J, with 10 bases in between. Study observations and caveats: Later analysis demonstrated an association between a missense DCLRE1C variant and TCR beta V- and J-gene trimming. Fewer N-insertions (relative to the approximately 700-donor mean) were reportedly seen in an Asian-associated ancestry cluster in a later analysis. Donors were assumed by presence/absence analyses to have roughly uniform sequencing depth.

The PCR ran on 60 Vbeta and 13 Jbeta primers. TCRdb keeps only in-frame clones here, not all; method: immunoSEQ multiplex PCR. The profile covers 64,000 or so clones, with about 73% appearing a single time and around 9.7% taken by the ten largest. The chain combines TRBV29-1 with TRBJ2-1, with D perhaps TRBD2 (6 bases). The sequencing sample was made of PBMCs. The receptor's source is a woman between 50 and 59 years old in good health and CMV-seropositive. DNA for the CDR3: TGCAGCGTTGAATGGGGGACTTATGAGCAGTTCTTC. It is translated as CSVEWGTYEQFF.